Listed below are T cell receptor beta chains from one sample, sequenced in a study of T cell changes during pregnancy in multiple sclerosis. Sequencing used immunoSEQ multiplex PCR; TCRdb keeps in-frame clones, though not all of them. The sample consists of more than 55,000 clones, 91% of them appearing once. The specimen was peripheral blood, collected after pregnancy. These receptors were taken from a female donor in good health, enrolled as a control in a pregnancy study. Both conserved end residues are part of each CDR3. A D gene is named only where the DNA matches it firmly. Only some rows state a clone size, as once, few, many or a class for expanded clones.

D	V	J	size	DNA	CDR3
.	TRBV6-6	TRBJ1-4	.	TGTGCCAGCAGGCCGGGCGGGGAAAAACTGTTTTTT	CASRPGGEKLFF
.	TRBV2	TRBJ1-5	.	TGTGCCAGCACGACAGCTAGCAATCAGCCCCAGCATTTT	CASTTASNQPQHF
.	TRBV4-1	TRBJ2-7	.	TGCGCCAGCAGCCGCGACACAGGGTCATCCTACGAGCAGTACTTC	CASSRDTGSSYEQYF
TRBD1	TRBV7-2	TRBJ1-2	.	TGTGCCAGCAGCTTGGGGGGGATGGGCAGGGGGCCCCCCTATGGCTACACCTTC	CASSLGGMGRGPPYGYTF
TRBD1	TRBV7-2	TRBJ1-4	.	TGTGCCAGCAGCGACCGACAGGGCGGTACTAATGAAAAACTGTTTTTT	CASSDRQGGTNEKLFF
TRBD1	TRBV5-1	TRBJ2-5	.	TGCGCCAGCAGGCAAGACAGGGGAGAGACCCAGTACTTC	CASRQDRGETQYF
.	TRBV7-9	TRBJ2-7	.	TGTGCCAGCAGCTTAGAGCAAGTCACTACCTACGAGCAGTACTTC	CASSLEQVTTYEQYF
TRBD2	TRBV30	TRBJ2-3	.	TGTGCCTGGAGCCGGATTGGACTAGTAGGTCCGGATACGCAGTATTTT	CAWSRIGLVGPDTQYF
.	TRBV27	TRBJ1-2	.	TGTGCCAGCAGTGACGGACAGATGGATGGCTACACCTTC	CASSDGQMDGYTF
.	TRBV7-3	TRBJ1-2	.	TGTGCCAGCAGTTCCAATGGAGAGTATGGCTACACCTTC	CASSSNGEYGYTF
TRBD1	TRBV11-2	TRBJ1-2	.	TGTGCCAGCAGCTTAGCCGGGACAGGGAGGGTCCATGGCTACACCTTC	CASSLAGTGRVHGYTF
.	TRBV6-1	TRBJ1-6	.	TGTGCCAGCGGCGGCTCCTATAATTCACCCCTCCACTTT	CASGGSYNSPLHF
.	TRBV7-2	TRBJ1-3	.	TGTGCCAGCAGCTTTGGAGGGTTTGGAAACACCATATATTTT	CASSFGGFGNTIYF
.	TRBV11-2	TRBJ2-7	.	TGTGCCAGCAGCTTAGAGTGGGGCGCGTCCTACGAGCAGTACTTC	CASSLEWGASYEQYF
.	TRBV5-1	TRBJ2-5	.	TGCGCCAGCAGCTTGGCTCTAGAGCAAGAGACCCAGTACTTC	CASSLALEQETQYF
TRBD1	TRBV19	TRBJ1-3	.	TGTGCCAGTAGTATAATCGAGAAGGGGGCGTCTGGAAACACCATATATTTT	CASSIIEKGASGNTIYF
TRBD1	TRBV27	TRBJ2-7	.	TGTGCCAGCAGTTTCGCCGGACAGGGGGCCGACGAGCAGTACTTC	CASSFAGQGADEQYF
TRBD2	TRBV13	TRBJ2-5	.	TGTGCCAGCAGCTTAGGACTAGCGGGGGTTTCCCCAGAGACCCAGTACTTC	CASSLGLAGVSPETQYF
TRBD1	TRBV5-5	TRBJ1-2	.	TGTGCCAGCAGCTTGCGTGAGGGGGCGAATGGCTACACCTTC	CASSLREGANGYTF
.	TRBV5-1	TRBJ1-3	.	TGCGCCAGCAGCTTGGCAGGATACGTAGACACCATATATTTT	CASSLAGYVDTIYF
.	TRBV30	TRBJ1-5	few	TGTGCCTGGAGTGGGTCAGGGAATCAGCCCCAGCATTTT	CAWSGSGNQPQHF
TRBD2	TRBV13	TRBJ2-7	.	TGTGCCAGCAGCTTACACGGGGGGTCCTCCTACGAGCAGTACTTC	CASSLHGGSSYEQYF
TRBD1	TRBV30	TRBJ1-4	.	TGTGCCTGGAGCGCAGGGGGTGTGGAAAAACTGTTTTTT	CAWSAGGVEKLFF
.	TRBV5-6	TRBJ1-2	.	TGTGCCAGCAGCTTGAACAACGACTATGGCTACACCTTC	CASSLNNDYGYTF
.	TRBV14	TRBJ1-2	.	TGTGCCAGCAGCCAAGCGGCAGGGGCCACCGGCTACACCTTC	CASSQAAGATGYTF
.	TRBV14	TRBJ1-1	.	TGTGCCAGCAGCCAAGGGGGCGGAAGGGTCACTGAAGCTTTCTTT	CASSQGGGRVTEAFF
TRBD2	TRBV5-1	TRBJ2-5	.	TGCGCCAGCAGCCCAGGGTCTAGCGGGGGGTTCCAAGAGACCCAGTACTTC	CASSPGSSGGFQETQYF
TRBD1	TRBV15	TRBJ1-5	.	TGTGCCACCAGCAGACGTGACAGGGCGAGCAATCAGCCCCAGCATTTT	CATSRRDRASNQPQHF
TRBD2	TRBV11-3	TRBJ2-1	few	TGTGCCAGCAGCCTAGGGGCGGGGGGCAACAATGAGCAGTTCTTC	CASSLGAGGNNEQFF
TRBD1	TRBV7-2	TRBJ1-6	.	TGTGCCAGCAGCTTAGCCCGGGACAGTAATTCACCCCTCCACTTT	CASSLARDSNSPLHF
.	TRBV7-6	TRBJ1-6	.	TGTGCCAGCAGCTTACAGGGGCAGCGCTATAATTCACCCCTCCACTTT	CASSLQGQRYNSPLHF
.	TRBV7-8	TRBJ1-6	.	TGTGCCAGCAGCGCTACAGGGAATTCACCCCTCCACTTT	CASSATGNSPLHF
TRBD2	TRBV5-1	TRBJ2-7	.	TGCGCCAGCAGCTTGGCCGGTATTTCCAGGACTAGCGGTTCCTACGAGCAGTACTTC	CASSLAGISRTSGSYEQYF
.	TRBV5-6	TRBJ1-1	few	TGTGCCAGCAGCTTTATGACGACTCATGGACTGGTTCGTACTGAAGCTTTCTTT	CASSFMTTHGLVRTEAFF